The table lists the clone carrying this T cell receptor beta chain with a few counts. Its antigen is not known. CDR1 MGHRA and CDR2 YSYEKL come from the germline V gene. V lost 5 bases and J lost 0, with 17 bases in between. This CDR3 comprises 16 residues. This entry comes from a study of T cell responses to AZD1222 COVID-19 vaccine. Study-wide results and caveats: In all cases, repertoires were sampled only after the peak T cell response. Clonal diversity may have been underestimated, and the donors were mostly white British, with more females than males. As reported, nearly half of all spike-specific TCRs target variant regions that are unmutated.

Assay: immunoSEQ multiplex PCR; the TCRdb copy retains only in-frame clones and omits some. The table includes about 92,000 clones, about 86% detected once. This sequence originates from an adult in good health. The genes are TRBV4-1 and TRBJ2-7; possibly TRBD1 or TRBD2 for D (7 bases each). The input for sequencing was peripheral blood, taken on day 0 of MenACWY control vaccination. CDR3 amino acids: CASSSREGAPSYEQYF. CDR3 coding DNA: TGCGCCAGCAGCTCCAGGGAGGGGGCCCCCTCCTACGAGCAGTACTTC.